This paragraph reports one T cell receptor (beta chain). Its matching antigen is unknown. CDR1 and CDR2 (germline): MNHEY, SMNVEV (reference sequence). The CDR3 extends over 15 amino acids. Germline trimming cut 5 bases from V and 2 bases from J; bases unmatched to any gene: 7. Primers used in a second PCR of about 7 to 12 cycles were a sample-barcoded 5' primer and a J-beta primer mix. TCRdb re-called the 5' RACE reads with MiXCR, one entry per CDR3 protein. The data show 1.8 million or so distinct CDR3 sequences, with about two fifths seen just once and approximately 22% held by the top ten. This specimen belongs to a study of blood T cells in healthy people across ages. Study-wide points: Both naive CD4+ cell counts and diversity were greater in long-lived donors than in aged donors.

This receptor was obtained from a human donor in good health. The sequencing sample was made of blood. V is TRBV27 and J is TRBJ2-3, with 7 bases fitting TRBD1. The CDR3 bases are TGTGCCAGCAGTCTCGGACAGGTTGACACAGATACGCAGTATTTT. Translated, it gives CASSLGQVDTDTQYF.